The source of this T cell receptor beta chain is a study of blood T cell repertoires in COVID-19. At the level of the study: Some COVID-19 samples were acute and others convalescent; all came from the United States, Italy and Spain.

In its sample, this clone was seen once. Within the sample, other DNA sequences also encode this same CDR3. Here immunoSEQ multiplex PCR was the method, and the copy in TCRdb shows in-frame clones only, minus some. The sample holds 200,000 or so clones, 88% seen once. Grouping used clinical history reported by participants in a survey and questionnaire. This CDR3 has 14 amino acids. V shed 2 bases and J shed 0 bases, with 9 bases lying between them. Looked up from germline, CDR1 is SGDLS and CDR2 is YYNGEE. The sample was PBMCs or T cells enriched from blood (not recorded which). The V and J genes are TRBV9 and TRBJ2-7; tentative D call: TRBD1 (5 bases). The origin of this receptor is a woman aged 25 to 39 who had recovered from COVID-19. The CDR3: CASSVQGSSYEQYF. As DNA, the CDR3 is TGTGCCAGCAGCGTTCAGGGCAGCTCCTACGAGCAGTACTTC.